The clone carrying this T cell receptor beta chain was picked up many times. Its target is unknown. Axillary draining lymph nodes of breast cancer patients supplied the node samples. From germline, CDR1 is LNHDA and CDR2 SQIVND (reference sequence). The CDR3 extends over 14 amino acids. V shed 8 bases and J shed 5 bases, with 18 bases lying between them. TCRdb reanalysed the multiplex PCR reads using MiXCR and keeps one entry per CDR3 protein. Of about 89,000 distinct CDR3 sequences listed, roughly 28% are singletons. This sample was taken from a study of breast tumors, draining lymph nodes, adjacent tissues. Findings of the study overall: The data were judged consistent with most tumor T cells coming from lymph node and expanding in tumor. Tumor TCR diversity was below lymph nodes but above nontumor tissue.

The chain is built from TRBV19 and TRBJ2-5; no definite D call. The material sequenced was axillary lymph node tissue. This sequence originates from a female donor with breast cancer. Some clones in this sample may be carry-over from other donors' samples. For the CDR3, the DNA is TGTGCCAGTTCCACCAACCAATTCCGGGAGACCCAGTACTTC. Encoded protein: CASSTNQFRETQYF.